This TCR beta chain was retrieved from a study of cytomegalovirus exposure and HLA in healthy donors. General study points: There were a few CMV-associated chains whose specificity for CMV antigens was confirmed in vitro. A later analysis linked a missense variant in DCLRE1C to the trimming of TCR beta V and J genes.

Samples came from healthy bone marrow donors. This CDR3 has 13 residues. V lost 5 bases to trimming and J lost 6 bases, with 14 bases between them. Germline V gives CDR1 MGHDK, CDR2 SYGVNS. As to this clone: Its target is not known.

The PCR made use of 60 Vbeta and 13 Jbeta primers. Using immunoSEQ multiplex PCR, the repertoire was profiled, and TCRdb retains in-frame clones only, with some absent. The sample carries approximately 110,000 clones, roughly 82% recorded once. The receptor was isolated from a woman aged 40 to 50 in good health and CMV-seropositive. What was sequenced was PBMCs. The chain couples TRBV25-1 to TRBJ2-7; D is perhaps TRBD2 (6 bases). The CDR3 coding sequence is TGTGCCAGCAGTATTCTGGAGGGACCCGAGCAGTACTTC. As protein: CASSILEGPEQYF.